Presented here are 2 T cell receptor beta chains from one specimen sequenced in a study of CD8 T cells in ankylosing spondylitis (dated by TCRdb to about 2017). Libraries were made using 5' RACE. Sequencing took place on an Illumina HiSeq 2500. The public reads were run again by TCRdb, first through fastp at Q25 and then through MiXCR, and only productive beta chains were kept. Each entry is one CDR3 protein sequence, shown with its most common DNA and genes. The sample yields approximately 88,000 distinct CDR3 sequences; approximately 9% were counted once. The ten largest make up approximately 4.8% of the sample. Sequencing input: blood, either unsorted or a sorted T cell fraction (not recorded which). These receptors came from a male donor with ankylosing spondylitis or in good health (not recorded which).

This clonotype was counted ten times or more. The gene calls are TRBV5-5 and TRBJ1-4; no clear D. In germline, CDR1 is SGHKS, CDR2 YYEKEE (reference sequence). V lost 3 bases, J lost 7 bases, and 13 bases lay in between. The CDR3 is made up of 14 amino acids. The CDR3 reads CASSYRAAGEKLFF. The CDR3, as DNA: TGTGCCAGCAGCTACCGGGCAGCTGGTGAAAAACTGTTTTTT.

This clonotype was seen a handful of times. The V gene is TRBV7-2, the J gene TRBJ2-1, with 9 bases identical to TRBD2. Trimming cost V 2 bases and J 9 bases; bases outside gene matches: 8. Germline V gene data show CDR1 as SGHTA and CDR2 as FQGNSA. This CDR3 comprises 15 residues. CDR3 residues: CASSLRGGLAGEQFF. The CDR3 coding sequence is TGTGCCAGCAGCTTAAGGGGGGGACTAGCAGGTGAGCAGTTCTTC.